The present entry profiles one TCR beta chain with its context. Its antigen remains unidentified. These data originate in a study of cytomegalovirus exposure and HLA in healthy donors. For the study at large: An earlier analysis identified 117 million unique TCR beta sequences in about 200 million T cells. Study-level points and caveats: What was likely a sequencing artifact was a cluster of highly shared sequence variants. The investigators catalogued 150 to 200 TCR beta chains as cytomegalovirus-associated.

The CDR3 runs 13 residues. V gave up 9 bases and J gave up 8 bases; unmatched junction bases: 8. Germline V gene sequence: CDR1 SGHNT, CDR2 YYREEE (reference sequence). Primers included in the PCR were 60 Vbeta and 13 Jbeta primers. Sequencing was performed with immunoSEQ multiplex PCR; in TCRdb, only in-frame clones are kept and a portion is missing. The table lists more than 200,000 clones, around 70% of them singletons. This rearrangement joins TRBV5-4 to TRBJ1-2; 12 nucleotides agree with TRBD1. The sequence came from a man aged 35 to 55 in good health and CMV-seropositive. The sample comprised PBMCs. As DNA, the CDR3 is TGTGCCACCAGGGGACAGGGGGCTAGGGGCTACACCTTC. Encoded protein: CATRGQGARGYTF. Based on the CDR3 plus reference TRBV5-4 and TRBJ1-2, the full variable domain is ETGVTQSPTHLIKTRGQQVTLRCSSQSGHNTVSWYQQALGQGPQFIFQYYREEENGRGNFPPRFSGLQFPNYSSELNVNALELDDSALYLCATRGQGARGYTFGSGTRLTVV.